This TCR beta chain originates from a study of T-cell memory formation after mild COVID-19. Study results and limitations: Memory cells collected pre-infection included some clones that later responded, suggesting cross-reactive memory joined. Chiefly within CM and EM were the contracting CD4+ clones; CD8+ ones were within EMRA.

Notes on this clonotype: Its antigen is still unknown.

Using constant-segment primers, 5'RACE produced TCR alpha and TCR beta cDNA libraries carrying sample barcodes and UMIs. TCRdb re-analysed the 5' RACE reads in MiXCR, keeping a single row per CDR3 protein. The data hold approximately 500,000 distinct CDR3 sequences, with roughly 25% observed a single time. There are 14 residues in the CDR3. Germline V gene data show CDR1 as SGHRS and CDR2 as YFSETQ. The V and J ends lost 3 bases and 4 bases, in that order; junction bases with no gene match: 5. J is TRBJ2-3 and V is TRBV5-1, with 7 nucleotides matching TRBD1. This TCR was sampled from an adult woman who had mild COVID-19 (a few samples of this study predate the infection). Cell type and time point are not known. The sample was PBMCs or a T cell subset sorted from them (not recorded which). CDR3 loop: CASSYGQVADTQYF. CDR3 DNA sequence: TGCGCCAGCAGCTACGGACAGGTCGCAGATACGCAGTATTTT.